The 26 T cell receptor beta chains below come from one sample, sequenced in a study of cytotoxic CD8 clonotypes in ibrutinib-treated CLL. This table comes from immunoSEQ multiplex PCR, and its TCRdb copy is limited to in-frame clones, with some not included. The sample lists about 200,000 clones, around 75% occurring once. The sequencing here drew on PBMCs, taken after 12 months of ibrutinib treatment. The receptors derive from a human donor with chronic lymphocytic leukemia.

This clone has a single count. This chain links TRBV30 with TRBJ2-7; TRBD2 matches at 7 bases. The CDR3 runs 13 residues. Germline V gives CDR1 GTSNPN, CDR2 SVGIG (reference sequence). With 4 bases clipped from V and 5 bases from J, the junction kept 8 bases outside the gene matches. The CDR3 region has the DNA TGTGCCTGGAATTGGGGCGGGAGCCACGAGCAGTACTTC. Translating gives CAWNWGGSHEQYF.

V is TRBV7-3 and J is TRBJ2-2, with TRBD1 identical over 7 bases. The V and J ends lost 3 bases and 4 bases, in that order; junction bases with no gene match: 2. The CDR3 sequence is 14 residues long. Germline V CDR1 and CDR2: SGHTA, FQGTGA. In nucleotides, the CDR3 is TGTGCCAGCAGCTTCCGGGACAGCACCGGGGAGCTGTTTTTT. Protein sequence: CASSFRDSTGELFF.

This clone was seen only once. V and J are TRBV7-6 and TRBJ1-2, with D tentatively TRBD1 (6 bases). Germline values: CDR1 SGHVS, CDR2 FNYEAQ. The CDR3 sequence is 17 residues long. V was shortened by 2 bases and J by 7 bases, with 23 bases between the two germline ends. CDR3 protein: CASSLTPGGGQGGGYTF. The CDR3 DNA reads as TGTGCCAGCAGCTTAACCCCCGGGGGGGGGCAAGGAGGTGGCTACACCTTC.

This chain joins TRBV18 and TRBJ2-7; possibly TRBD1 or TRBD2 for D (6 bases each). The V gene lost 2 bases and the J gene lost 5 bases, with 10 bases spanning the gap. This CDR3 is built from 13 residues. CDR1 KGHSH and CDR2 LQKENI come from the germline V gene. CDR3 region: CASSPRGVDEQYF. The CDR3 region has the DNA TGTGCCAGCTCACCAAGGGGGGTCGACGAGCAGTACTTC.

The V call is TRBV11-3, the J call TRBJ2-2; D not resolved. The V end was cut by 0 bases, the J end by 3 bases, with 2 bases between. Germline-derived CDR1 and CDR2 are SGHNT and YENEEA. The CDR3 has 13 amino acids. CDR3 region: CASSLDHTGELFF. In DNA, the CDR3 is TGTGCCAGCAGCTTAGATCACACCGGGGAGCTGTTTTTT.

The chain couples TRBV25-1 to TRBJ1-2; D is uncertain. Germline V gene data show CDR1 as MGHDK and CDR2 as SYGVNS. The V gene lost 2 bases and the J gene lost 4 bases, with 8 bases spanning the gap. This CDR3 is built from 13 residues. The CDR3 reads CASSERVRYGYTF. CDR3 coding DNA: TGTGCCAGCAGTGAAAGGGTCCGCTATGGCTACACCTTC.

The V and J genes are TRBV6-5 and TRBJ2-7; D may be TRBD2 (7 bases). Trimming stripped 9 bases from V and 1 base from J, with 16 bases between. Germline lookup yields CDR1 MNHEY and CDR2 SVGAGI. The CDR3 spans 14 residues. The CDR3 region is CASLGGGSSYEQYF. The CDR3 region has the DNA TGTGCCAGTTTGGGGGGGGGCAGTTCCTACGAGCAGTACTTC.

This clone came up a few times. This chain joins TRBV6-1 and TRBJ1-5; TRBD1 matches at 8 bases. The CDR3 runs 13 residues. V was pared by 6 bases and J by 9 bases, with 7 bases of the junction left unmatched. Germline V CDR1 and CDR2: MNHNS, SASEGT. CDR3 in amino acids: CASSTGGSPPQHF. CDR3 in DNA: TGTGCCAGCAGCACAGGGGGTTCCCCGCCCCAGCATTTT.

Only a few counts were recorded for this clone. Other nucleotide sequences from this sample produce the same CDR3. The rearrangement links TRBV30 to TRBJ1-2; D call uncertain. V was clipped by 2 bases and J by 0 bases, with 4 bases between them. The CDR3 extends over 12 amino acids. Germline V gene sequence: CDR1 GTSNPN, CDR2 SVGIG (reference sequence). The CDR3 here is CAWSRANYGYTF. The CDR3 DNA sequence: TGTGCCTGGAGTCGCGCTAACTATGGCTACACCTTC.

The chain links TRBV9 to TRBJ2-1; no definite D call. This CDR3 contains 12 residues. V was pared by 3 bases and J by 10 bases, with 11 bases between. From germline, CDR1 is SGDLS and CDR2 YYNGEE. CDR3 region: CASSAPFGEQFF. The CDR3 DNA reads as TGTGCCAGCAGCGCCCCTTTTGGGGAGCAGTTCTTC.

V usage is TRBV19 and J usage is TRBJ1-4, with D possibly being TRBD1 (6 bases). V was shortened by 6 bases and J by 7 bases, with 15 bases between the two germline ends. The CDR3 extends over 14 amino acids. The V gene's germline CDR1 is LNHDA and CDR2 SQIVND (reference sequence). The CDR3 DNA follows: TGTGCCAGTAGGTCCCAGGGGAAGAGTGAAAAACTGTTTTTT. Its protein is CASRSQGKSEKLFF.

The genes are TRBV6-5 and TRBJ2-7; 10 positions match TRBD2. The CDR3 totals 15 residues. Per the germline V gene, CDR1 is MNHEY and CDR2 is SVGAGI. The V segment lost 4 bases and the J segment 0 bases; nucleotides outside the gene matches: 3. DNA of the CDR3: TGTGCCAGCAGTTTGTCTAGCGGGAGCTCCTACGAGCAGTACTTC. Its protein is CASSLSSGSSYEQYF.

Only one count was recorded for this clone. The chain is built from TRBV7-3 and TRBJ1-1; D possibly corresponds to TRBD1 (6 bases). The CDR3 has 13 residues. V gave up 1 base and J gave up 7 bases, with 10 bases separating them. CDR1 and CDR2 from the germline V gene are SGHTA and FQGTGA. The CDR3 DNA sequence: TGTGCCAGCAGCTTAAAGGGGGGGTTTGAAGCTTTCTTT. It codes for CASSLKGGFEAFF.

This clone was found a few times. The rearrangement uses TRBV27 and TRBJ1-5; weak D call: TRBD1 (5 bases). This CDR3 region has 13 residues. Trimming took off 8 bases at V and 7 bases at J, with 15 bases between the two ends. The germline V gene has CDR1 MNHEY and CDR2 SMNVEV (reference sequence). The CDR3 loop reads CASRGTWEQPQHF. The CDR3 region has the DNA TGTGCCAGCCGTGGGACTTGGGAACAGCCCCAGCATTTT.

The chain recombines TRBV18 with TRBJ1-5; TRBD1 agrees at 11 bases. The trim removed 6 bases at V and 6 bases at J, leaving 7 bases unmatched. Germline V gene data show CDR1 as KGHSH and CDR2 as LQKENI. The CDR3 extends over 15 amino acids. CDR3 sequence: CASSRTGGAGQPQHF. The CDR3 nucleotides are TGTGCCAGCTCTCGGACAGGGGGCGCCGGTCAGCCCCAGCATTTT.

The V gene is TRBV30, the J gene TRBJ2-1; tentatively, D is TRBD1 or TRBD2 (5 bases each). CDR1 and CDR2 from the germline V gene are GTSNPN and SVGIG (reference sequence). V was cut by 0 bases and J by 7 bases, with 19 bases left in between. The CDR3 loop spans 16 amino acids. CDR3 bases: TGTGCCTGGAGTGTACAGGTTAGCGTTCAGTGGAATGAGCAGTTCTTC. This translates into CAWSVQVSVQWNEQFF.

The genes are TRBV30 and TRBJ1-6; TRBD1 might be the D (5 bases). Germline V gives CDR1 GTSNPN, CDR2 SVGIG (reference sequence). Trimming removed 2 bases at V and 10 bases at J, with 12 bases between. The CDR3 spans 13 residues. CDR3 loop: CAWSLGPLSPLHF. Written as DNA, the CDR3 is TGTGCCTGGAGTCTGGGACCCCTCTCACCCCTCCACTTT.

The chain is built from TRBV2 and TRBJ2-7, with D maybe TRBD2 (5 bases). CDR1 is SNHLY, CDR2 FYNNEI, per germline. This CDR3 region has 10 residues. Trimming pared 7 bases from V and 7 bases from J, leaving 8 bases between. The CDR3 sequence is CASKRVEQYF. DNA for the CDR3: TGTGCCAGCAAGAGGGTTGAGCAGTACTTC.

This clone was seen a few times. The J gene is TRBJ1-1, the V gene TRBV7-9; D call uncertain. V was cut by 6 bases and J by 4 bases, with 15 bases left in between. CDR1 SEHNR and CDR2 FQNEAQ come from the germline V gene (reference sequence). This CDR3 spans 14 amino acids. CDR3 region: CASRFPGFGTEAFF. The CDR3 nucleotides read TGTGCCAGCAGGTTTCCGGGTTTCGGCACTGAAGCTTTCTTT.

This sequence joins TRBV28 and TRBJ2-5; D not resolved. Germline V lookup: CDR1 MDHEN, CDR2 SYDVKM. This CDR3 has 12 residues. Trimming left V 2 bases short and J 6 bases short, with 7 bases between. The chain's CDR3 is CASSLARKTQYF. In DNA form, the CDR3 reads TGTGCCAGCAGTTTAGCCAGGAAGACCCAGTACTTC.

This chain joins TRBV19 and TRBJ1-5, with D tentatively TRBD1 (5 bases). V lost 5 bases and J lost 2, with 19 bases in between. The CDR3 sequence is 17 residues long. Germline V gives CDR1 LNHDA, CDR2 SQIVND (reference sequence). CDR3 bases: TGTGCCAGTAGTCCGGGTGGGGGATGGTACGGCAATCAGCCCCAGCATTTT. Residues: CASSPGGGWYGNQPQHF.

A few counts support this clone. This chain joins TRBV30 and TRBJ1-2, with 12 positions matching TRBD1. The CDR3 spans 15 residues. Trimming cost V 4 bases and J 7 bases; bases outside gene matches: 10. Germline V CDR1 and CDR2: GTSNPN, SVGIG (reference sequence). CDR3 nucleotides: TGTGCCTGGACTCGTGCAGGGACAGGGGGCAGTGGCTACACCTTC. It encodes CAWTRAGTGGSGYTF.

This clone was observed a few times. For the CDR3, the DNA is TGTGCCAGCAGTCCAAAAGGGGGGACAGGGAATTCACCCCTCCACTTT. This translates into CASSPKGGTGNSPLHF. The chain has TRBV7-3 and TRBJ1-6, with 9 positions matching TRBD1. The germline CDR1 and CDR2 sequences are SGHTA and FQGTGA. The CDR3 runs to 16 residues. Trimming took 6 bases from V and 7 from J; bases not matched to a gene: 10.

This clone was detected once. This rearrangement joins TRBV6-5 to TRBJ1-4, with unresolved D. The CDR3 runs to 14 residues. The germline CDR1 and CDR2 sequences are MNHEY and SVGAGI. Trimming took 4 bases from V and 12 from J, leaving 18 bases between them. Written as DNA, the CDR3 is TGTGCCAGCAGTTTGGACCCCGGAAACATGGAACTGTTTTTT. It is translated as CASSLDPGNMELFF.

V gene TRBV19 combines with J gene TRBJ1-1, with D possibly matching TRBD1 (5 bases). There are 12 residues in the CDR3. The germline gives CDR1 LNHDA, CDR2 SQIVND (reference sequence). Trimming left V 4 bases short and J 8 bases short, with 11 bases between. CDR3 residues: CASSTPTAEAFF. The CDR3 DNA reads TGTGCCAGTAGTACCCCGACAGCGGAAGCTTTCTTT.

The chain is built from TRBV30 and TRBJ2-7; D might be TRBD2 (6 bases). CDR1 is GTSNPN and CDR2 is SVGIG in the germline V gene (reference sequence). Trimming took 4 bases from V and 6 from J, leaving 13 bases between them. The CDR3 has 12 amino acids. DNA of the CDR3: TGTGCCTGGAATAAACGGGGAGGCGAGCAGTACTTC. It translates to CAWNKRGGEQYF.